This T cell receptor (beta chain) originates from a study of blood T cell repertoires in COVID-19 (dated by TCRdb to between 2020 and 2021). About the study as a whole: The collaborator samples originated in the United States, Italy and Spain and spanned the acute and convalescent phases of COVID-19. Deeply sampled blood TCRbeta repertoires from subjects exposed to, actively infected with, or recovered from COVID-19 were included in the dataset. Nearly every sample came with metadata listing a de-identified subject ID, COVID-19 status, age in years and sex. The samples were drawn from two sources: the first 160 participants of the ongoing ImmuneRACE study, and 950 to 1,500 subjects contributed by 6 global collaborators. The prospective study material was composed of cDNA or gDNA derived from T cells, B-cell-depleted T cells, or PBMCs. Where available, HLA class I and class II types were taken from metadata supplied by the sample provider and were not determined by assay-based typing. The repertoires were released in a freely available public database intended as a resource for research on the immune response to SARS-CoV-2.

Points the paper makes about the study in general: How much clinical and demographic metadata was included differed by source and by participant, and the metadata was provided uncurated.

The CDR3 sequence holds 15 residues, the cysteine and phenylalanine included. Of the read, only the CDR3 DNA is kept; its 45 bases are in frame from base 1. As regards this clone: Its antigen has not been determined. Per-base quality was not reported, and no clone a single base away is much larger than it.

The immunoSEQ Assay, a bias-controlled multiplex PCR, was used to amplify TCRbeta CDR3 regions from genomic DNA. For the original study's pipeline: Nucleated cell counts per sample were estimated from amplification of reference gene primers within the assay. Sequence reads were collapsed and filtered to measure the absolute abundance of every unique TCRbeta CDR3 rearrangement. For each sample, productive Simpson clonality was calculated as the square root of Simpson's diversity index across productive rearrangements. Entries here come from immuneACCESS through TCRdb and include only in-frame sequences with V and J called. Some clones fail to appear in such tables; in the studies checked, an unresolved V gene covers under half of the shortfall, and the cause of the remainder is unknown. Clonal size and the V and J genes are those of that table, whereas D and trimming came from the DNA. Counted in this sample were just under 150,000 clones; roughly 90% of them appeared once. Of the sample, over 0.75% falls within the top ten clones.

Whole blood was collected in K2EDTA tubes by collaborating institutions according to the institutions' own protocols. For TCRbeta analysis, collaborators shipped samples as frozen whole blood, isolated PBMCs, or DNA extracted from either of those sample types. Material for sequencing was peripheral blood. The rearranged segments are TRBV21-1 and TRBJ2-5; the table's D call, TRBD1, was not checked against the DNA. TRBV21-1 is flagged as a pseudogene. The receptor was isolated from a woman in her forties or fifties with acute or convalescent COVID-19. The CDR3 reads as follows: CASSMDRRYQETQYF. The bases are TGTGCCAGCAGTATGGACAGGAGGTACCAAGAGACCCAGTACTTC.